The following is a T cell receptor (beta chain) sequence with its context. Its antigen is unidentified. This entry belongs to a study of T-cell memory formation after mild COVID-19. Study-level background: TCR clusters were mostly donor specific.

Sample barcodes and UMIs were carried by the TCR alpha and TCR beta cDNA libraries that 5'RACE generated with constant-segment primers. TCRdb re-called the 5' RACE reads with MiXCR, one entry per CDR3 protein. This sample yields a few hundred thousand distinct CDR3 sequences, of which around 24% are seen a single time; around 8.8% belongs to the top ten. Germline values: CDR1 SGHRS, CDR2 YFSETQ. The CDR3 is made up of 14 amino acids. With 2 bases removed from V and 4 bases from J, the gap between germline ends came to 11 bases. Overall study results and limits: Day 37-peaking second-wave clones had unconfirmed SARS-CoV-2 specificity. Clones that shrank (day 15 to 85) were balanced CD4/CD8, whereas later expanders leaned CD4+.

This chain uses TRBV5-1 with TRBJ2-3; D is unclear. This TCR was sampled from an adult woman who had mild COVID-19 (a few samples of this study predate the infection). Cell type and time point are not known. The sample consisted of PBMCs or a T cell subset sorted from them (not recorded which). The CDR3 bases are TGCGCCAGCAGCTTCGTTAGGGTCGCAGATACGCAGTATTTT. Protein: CASSFVRVADTQYF.